This T cell receptor beta chain was observed in a study of T cells after yellow fever vaccination. Germline loops: CDR1 SQVTM, CDR2 ANQGSEA. The CDR3 covers 12 residues. V lost 7 bases and J 8 bases, leaving 17 bases between the germline ends. For this clonotype: Antigen: not known.

TCRdb redid the calling of the 5' RACE reads with MiXCR, one entry per CDR3 protein. This sample has a few hundred thousand distinct CDR3 sequences, with roughly 4.3% found just once. Study-level findings and limits: A small share of clonotypes appeared in both CD4 and CD8 compartments.

The sample in question was PBMCs, obtained 5 days after the yellow fever booster vaccination. The receptor was isolated from a man younger than 30 who received the YFV17D yellow fever vaccine. V usage is TRBV29-1 and J usage is TRBJ1-2; D unresolved. The CDR3 bases are TGCAGCGCCGCACGGGGAAGTGAGGGCTACACCTTC. Its protein is CSAARGSEGYTF.